This TCR beta chain was found in a study of identical twins. TCRdb used MiXCR to reprocess the 5' RACE reads, holding one entry per CDR3 protein. The sample includes 1,800,000 or so distinct CDR3 sequences, less than 35% seen only once; the top ten take over 0.25%. This CDR3 comprises 14 residues. V was clipped by 5 bases and J by 5 bases; unmatched bases: 10. In germline, CDR1 is SQVTM, CDR2 ANQGSEA. In this sample, this clonotype turned up a few times. The chain links TRBV29-1 to TRBJ2-3, with 7 positions matching TRBD2. The origin of this receptor is a newborn girl in good health. The sample comprised cord blood. CDR3 DNA: TGCAGCGTTTCCACCGAGGGAGGGGAAGATACGCAGTATTTT. Its protein product is CSVSTEGGEDTQYF.